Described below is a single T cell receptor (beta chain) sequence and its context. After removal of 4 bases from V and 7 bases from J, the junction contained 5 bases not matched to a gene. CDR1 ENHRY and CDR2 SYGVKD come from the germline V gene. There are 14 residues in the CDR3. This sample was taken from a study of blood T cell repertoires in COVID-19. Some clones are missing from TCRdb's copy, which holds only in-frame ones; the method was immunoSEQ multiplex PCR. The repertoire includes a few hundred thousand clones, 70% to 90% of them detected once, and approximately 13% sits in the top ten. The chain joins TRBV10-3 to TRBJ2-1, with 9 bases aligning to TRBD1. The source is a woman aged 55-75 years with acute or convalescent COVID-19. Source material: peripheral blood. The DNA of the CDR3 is TGTGCCATCAGTGGGGGAGGACAGGGGAATGAGCAGTTCTTC. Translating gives CAISGGGQGNEQFF.